These 15 T cell receptor beta chains originate from one sample sequenced in a study of T cells in Graves' hyperthyroidism and ophthalmopathy. RNA transcripts yielded amplified TCR beta CDR3 regions. First-round RT-PCR with HTBI primers amplified the TCR CDR3 region. TCRdb processed the multiplex PCR reads anew with MiXCR; each CDR3 protein has one entry. Found here are under 800,000 distinct CDR3 sequences, approximately 14% of them singletons; the top ten hold 9.5% to 13%. Sequenced sample: blood. The receptors stem from a woman aged 18-35 years with Graves' hyperthyroidism.

This clonotype has at least ten counts. The rearrangement joins TRBV3-1 to TRBJ2-2; D may match TRBD1 or TRBD2 (5 bases each). From germline, CDR1 is LGHDT and CDR2 YNNKEL (reference sequence). V gave up 3 bases and J gave up 1 base, with 9 bases separating them. The CDR3 is 15 residues long. CDR3 in amino acids: CASSHGTLNTGELFF. The CDR3 DNA is TGTGCCAGCAGCCACGGGACGTTGAACACCGGGGAGCTGTTTTTT.

In this sample, this clonotype turned up many times. This chain uses TRBV18 with TRBJ1-5, with D unclear. Germline CDR1 and CDR2: KGHSH and LQKENI. With 4 bases removed from V and 5 bases from J, the gap between germline ends came to 9 bases. This CDR3 region has 13 residues. The CDR3 sequence is CASSQQRDQPQHF. The CDR3 region has the DNA TGTGCCAGCTCACAACAGCGGGATCAGCCCCAGCATTTT.

This clonotype was seen many times. V is TRBV13 and J is TRBJ1-1, with no clear D. This CDR3 is 12 amino acids long. Germline V lookup: CDR1 PRHDT, CDR2 FYEKMQ (reference sequence). Trimming took off 3 bases at V and 4 bases at J, with 6 bases between the two ends. The CDR3: CASSFPSTEAFF. Written as DNA, the CDR3 is TGTGCCAGCAGCTTTCCTAGCACTGAAGCTTTCTTT. The full variable domain, rest sourced from reference TRBV13 and TRBJ1-1, is AAGVIQSPRHLIKEKRETATLKCYPIPRHDTVYWYQQGPGQDPQFLISFYEKMQSDKGSIPDRFSAQQFSDYHSELNMSSLELGDSALYFCASSFPSTEAFFGQGTRLTVV.

This clonotype showed up just a few times. The chain has TRBV6-1 and TRBJ2-7, with 7 positions matching TRBD2. J lost 7 bases, V lost 8 bases, and 11 bases had no gene match. This CDR3 comprises 13 residues. Germline CDR1 is MNHNS and CDR2 is SASEGT. The DNA of the CDR3 is TGTGCCAGCTTGGCTAGCGGAGCCCTTGAGCAGTACTTC. As protein: CASLASGALEQYF.

This clonotype was recorded at least ten times. This sequence joins TRBV30 and TRBJ2-5, with 11 bases lining up with TRBD2. Germline V lookup: CDR1 GTSNPN, CDR2 SVGIG (reference sequence). The CDR3 is made up of 17 amino acids. V dropped 3 bases and J dropped 0; count of bases not matched to a gene: 9. The CDR3 nucleotides read TGTGCCTGGAGCGCCGGGACTAGCGGAGCGTACCAAGAGACCCAGTACTTC. Amino acid sequence: CAWSAGTSGAYQETQYF.

This clonotype was counted ten times or more. The genes are TRBV5-1 and TRBJ1-1, with 7 bases aligning to TRBD1. The CDR3 contains 14 residues. Germline CDR1 and CDR2: SGHRS and YFSETQ. V lost 3 bases and J lost 4; bases outside the gene matches: 6. The CDR3 protein is CASSSRTGATEAFF. The CDR3 coding sequence is TGCGCCAGCAGCTCCAGGACAGGTGCCACTGAAGCTTTCTTT.

This clonotype came up a few times. This chain joins TRBV5-5 and TRBJ1-5; possibly TRBD1 for D (5 bases). CDR3 length: 15 amino acids. V was trimmed by 4 bases and J by 4 bases, leaving 15 bases between them. Germline V CDR1 and CDR2: SGHKS, YYEKEE (reference sequence). The CDR3 nucleotides are TGTGCCAGCAGCCACGAGGGACGGACAAATCAGCCCCAGCATTTT. This translates into CASSHEGRTNQPQHF.

This clonotype was counted at least ten times. The chain links TRBV27 to TRBJ1-5; D gene ambiguous. Germline values: CDR1 MNHEY, CDR2 SMNVEV (reference sequence). V lost 9 bases, J lost 2 bases, and 11 bases lay in between. The CDR3 has 13 residues. The CDR3 DNA follows: TGTGCCAGGGGTAACATGGGCAATCAGCCCCAGCATTTT. It is translated as CARGNMGNQPQHF.

This clonotype was counted ten times or more. J is TRBJ2-1 and V is TRBV28; 11 bases agree with TRBD2. The CDR3 is 17 amino acids. V lost 4 bases and J lost 3; bases outside the gene matches: 8. Germline V gives CDR1 MDHEN, CDR2 SYDVKM. The DNA of the CDR3 is TGTGCCAGCAGTTGGGGGGGGCTAGCGGGAGGCTACAATGAGCAGTTCTTC. Translated: CASSWGGLAGGYNEQFF.

This chain uses TRBV4-1 with TRBJ2-7, with D perhaps given as TRBD1 or TRBD2 (5 bases each). Germline CDR1 reads MGHRA; CDR2 reads YSYEKL. V was clipped by 8 bases and J by 1 base, with 15 bases between them. The CDR3 runs to 14 residues. CDR3 nucleotides: TGCGCCAGCGCCGAGTTCAGGGAGTCCTACGAGCAGTACTTC. It yields the protein CASAEFRESYEQYF.

In its sample, this clonotype was seen many times. The chain employs TRBV3-1 and TRBJ2-1; a possible D gene is TRBD1 (5 bases). This CDR3 is built from 14 residues. Deletions cut 3 bases from V and 8 bases from J, with 14 bases between. In germline, CDR1 is LGHDT, CDR2 YNNKEL (reference sequence). CDR3 DNA: TGTGCCAGCAGCCATAGTGGTTTAGGGGATGAGCAGTTCTTC. Amino acid sequence: CASSHSGLGDEQFF.

The sample holds a few counts of this clonotype. The V call is TRBV6-1, the J call TRBJ1-2; D is perhaps TRBD1 (5 bases). V was pared by 6 bases and J by 6 bases, with 17 bases between. This CDR3 has 14 residues. Looked up from germline, CDR1 is MNHNS and CDR2 is SASEGT. The CDR3 DNA sequence: TGTGCCAGCAGCCCCTTGGGGACGGTAAATGGCTACACCTTC. This encodes CASSPLGTVNGYTF.

The chain joins TRBV7-2 to TRBJ2-1; TRBD1 aligns across 9 bases. Germline CDR1 is SGHTA and CDR2 is FQGNSA. V dropped 3 bases and J dropped 10; count of bases not matched to a gene: 7. The CDR3 runs to 14 residues. The CDR3 sequence is CASSFDRGVIEQFF. CDR3 DNA: TGTGCCAGCAGCTTCGACAGGGGGGTTATAGAGCAGTTCTTC.

This clonotype was recorded at least ten times. The CDR3 nucleotides read TGTGCCAGCGGGAGTGCGGCCCTGGGCTACACCTTC. Encoded protein: CASGSAALGYTF. The chain joins TRBV12-3 or TRBV12-4 to TRBJ1-2, with unresolved D. The germline V and J ends were trimmed by 8 bases and 8 bases, with 15 bases remaining between them. This CDR3 has 12 amino acids.

This clonotype was counted at least ten times. This chain uses TRBV27 with TRBJ2-2; 8 bases are a match to TRBD1. With V trimmed by 5 bases and J by 4 bases, 15 bases remained unmatched. CDR1 and CDR2 from the germline V gene are MNHEY and SMNVEV (reference sequence). The CDR3 consists of 18 residues. CDR3 bases: TGTGCCAGCAGTCTAGGACAGGGATTGGGTGCGGGCACCGGGGAGCTGTTTTTT. It codes for CASSLGQGLGAGTGELFF.